The present T cell receptor (beta chain) was sequenced within a study of blood T cell repertoires in COVID-19. Assay used: immunoSEQ multiplex PCR; TCRdb lists only in-frame clones, some missing. The repertoire has some 260,000 clones, 82% of them found once; the top ten carry 4.5% to 6%. Trimming shortened V by 2 bases and J by 8 bases, and 15 bases separated the two germline ends. The CDR3 has 15 residues. Germline V CDR1 and CDR2: MNHEY, SMNVEV (reference sequence). The source material was peripheral blood. The V call is TRBV27, the J call TRBJ1-4; D may be TRBD1 (5 bases). This TCR was sampled from a woman aged 80 or older with active or convalescent COVID-19. This CDR3 is CASSLRRGRGEKLFF. CDR3 coding DNA: TGTGCCAGCAGTTTAAGACGGGGGAGAGGAGAAAAACTGTTTTTT.